A single sample is the source of the 10 T cell receptor beta chains below, sequenced in a study of neurological immune-mediated disorders. TCRdb passed the 5' RACE reads through MiXCR, listing each CDR3 protein once. The sample lists 65,000 to 85,000 distinct CDR3 sequences, 2.5% to 4% seen once, with 5.2% in the top ten. Sequenced: PBMCs. The origin of the receptors is a woman aged 45-65 years with multiple sclerosis.

This clonotype was seen ten or more times. The rearrangement links TRBV20-1 to TRBJ2-1, with 7 bases lining up with TRBD2. The CDR3 sequence is 14 residues long. CDR1 and CDR2 (germline): DFQATT, SNEGSKA (reference sequence). The junction had 10 bases not matched to a gene; V was cut back by 3 bases and J by 8 bases. CDR3 in amino acids: CSASARGRSYEQFF. CDR3 DNA: TGCAGTGCTAGTGCTCGCGGGAGATCGTATGAGCAGTTCTTC.

The chain employs TRBV7-2 and TRBJ2-3; D ambiguous. This CDR3 region has 12 residues. The V end lost 3 bases, the J end lost 4 bases, and 5 bases lay between the germline ends. Germline values: CDR1 SGHTA, CDR2 FQGNSA. The CDR3 region has the DNA TGTGCCAGCAGCTTCGTCGCAGATACGCAGTATTTT. Translated: CASSFVADTQYF.

Points on this clonotype: A much larger clone lies a single base off, so this may be a read error. This rearrangement joins TRBV6-5 to TRBJ1-1, with D unresolved. The CDR3 has 13 amino acids. CDR1 is MNHEY, CDR2 SVGAGI, per germline. The CDR3 DNA reads TGTGTCAGCAGTTACTATGGGAAGACTGAAGCTTTCTTT. Translated, it gives CVSSYYGKTEAFF.

In this sample, this clonotype turned up many times. The gene calls are TRBV6-6 and TRBJ2-1; TRBD2 might be the D (7 bases). V was trimmed by 0 bases and J by 5 bases, leaving 14 bases between them. Germline V gene data show CDR1 as MNHNY and CDR2 as SVGAGI (reference sequence). This CDR3 contains 16 residues. The CDR3 DNA reads TGTGCCAGCAGTTACTCGAAGGGGGGGGGGCACAATGAGCAGTTCTTC. Translated: CASSYSKGGGHNEQFF.

The sample holds many counts of this clonotype. This chain joins TRBV20-1 and TRBJ2-2; the match to TRBD2 covers 9 bases. The CDR3 loop spans 16 amino acids. Germline assignment: CDR1 DFQATT and CDR2 SNEGSKA (reference sequence). V dropped 5 bases and J dropped 1; count of bases not matched to a gene: 8. CDR3 in amino acids: CSALAVAGENTGELFF. The CDR3 DNA sequence: TGCAGTGCTCTCGCGGTAGCGGGAGAGAACACCGGGGAGCTGTTTTTT.

There are many counts of this clonotype. The chain has TRBV29-1 and TRBJ2-7; a possible D gene is TRBD2 (5 bases). The CDR3 spans 13 residues. V dropped 1 base and J dropped 1 base, with 8 bases sitting between them. Per germline, CDR1 SQVTM and CDR2 ANQGSEA. This CDR3 reads CSVEVTSSYEQYF. In nucleotides, the CDR3 is TGCAGCGTTGAAGTTACTAGTTCCTACGAGCAGTACTTC.

This clonotype was detected ten times or more. V and J are TRBV5-1 and TRBJ2-1; weak D call: TRBD1 (5 bases). Germline CDR1 reads SGHRS; CDR2 reads YFSETQ. V was trimmed by 5 bases and J by 3 bases, leaving 6 bases between them. The CDR3 is 12 residues long. The CDR3 DNA follows: TGCGCCAGCAGGGACAACTACAATGAGCAGTTCTTC. Encoded protein: CASRDNYNEQFF.

The sample holds a few counts of this clonotype. The chain combines TRBV11-2 with TRBJ2-5, with no clear D. Trimming left V 5 bases short and J 5 bases short, with 18 bases between. Germline V gene data show CDR1 as SGHAT and CDR2 as FQNNGV. The CDR3 is made up of 15 amino acids. DNA for the CDR3: TGTGCCAGCAGCAAAAGAGGTACAAGTGTGGAGACCCAGTACTTC. This encodes CASSKRGTSVETQYF.

This clonotype was recorded many times. The chain has TRBV20-1 and TRBJ1-2; possibly TRBD1 for D (5 bases). CDR3 length equals 14 residues. CDR1 and CDR2 from the germline V gene are DFQATT and SNEGSKA (reference sequence). The ends were cut back, 4 bases at V and 11 bases at J, with 23 bases in the middle. Here the CDR3 DNA reads TGCAGTGCTAAGCCTGGTGCAGCCTCGGGGGGATACACCTTC. Protein sequence: CSAKPGAASGGYTF.

This clonotype was seen at least ten times. J is TRBJ2-1 and V is TRBV11-3; D remains ambiguous. CDR1 is SGHNT and CDR2 is YENEEA in the germline V gene. The CDR3 runs 14 residues. V was cut by 5 bases and J by 0 bases, with 8 bases left in between. CDR3 amino acids: CASSPFISYNEQFF. The CDR3 bases are TGTGCCAGCAGCCCATTCATCTCCTACAATGAGCAGTTCTTC. Full variable domain (rest looked up from reference TRBV11-3 and TRBJ2-1): EAGVVQSPRYKIIEKKQPVAFWCNPISGHNTLYWYLQNLGQGPELLIRYENEEAVDDSQLPKDRFSAERLKGVDSTLKIQPAELGDSAVYLCASSPFISYNEQFFGPGTRLTVL.